Sequencing of this T cell receptor (beta chain) was carried out in a study of T-cell reconstitution after alpha-beta-depleted transplantation in children. For TCRbeta, the library was prepared with unique molecular identifiers. TCRdb redid the calling of the PCR reads with MiXCR, one entry per CDR3 protein. The table lists hundreds of thousands of distinct CDR3 sequences, approximately 16% of them singletons. From germline, CDR1 is DFQATT and CDR2 SNEGSKA (reference sequence). This CDR3 has 15 residues. J was trimmed by 9 bases and V by 4 bases; bases with no gene match: 13. This clonotype has a count of ten or more.

The TCR comes from a human donor who donated a stem cell graft to a child with acute myeloid leukemia. The material sequenced was PBMCs from the stem cell graft donor, taken from the stem cell graft. The V and J genes are TRBV20-1 and TRBJ1-4; TRBD1 matches at 8 bases. The DNA of the CDR3 is TGCAGTGCTACAGTCAGCAGACAGGGGCAGCAAAAACTGTTTTTT. It yields the protein CSATVSRQGQQKLFF.